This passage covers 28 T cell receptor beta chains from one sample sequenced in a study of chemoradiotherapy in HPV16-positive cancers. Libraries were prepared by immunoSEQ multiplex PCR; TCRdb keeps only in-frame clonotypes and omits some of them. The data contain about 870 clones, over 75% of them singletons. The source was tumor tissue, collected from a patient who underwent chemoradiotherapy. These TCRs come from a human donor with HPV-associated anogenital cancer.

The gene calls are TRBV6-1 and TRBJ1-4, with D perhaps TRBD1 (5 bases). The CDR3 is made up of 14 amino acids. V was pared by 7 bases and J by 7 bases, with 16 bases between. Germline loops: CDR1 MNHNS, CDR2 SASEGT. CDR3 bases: TGTGCCAGCACCCTCGGGCAGGGTGGTGAAAAACTGTTTTTT. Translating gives CASTLGQGGEKLFF.

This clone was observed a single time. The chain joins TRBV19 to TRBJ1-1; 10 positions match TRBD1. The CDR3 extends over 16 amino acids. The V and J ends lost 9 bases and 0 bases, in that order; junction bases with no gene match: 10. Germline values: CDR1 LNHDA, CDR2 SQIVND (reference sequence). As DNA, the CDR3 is TGTGCCAGCCAGATGACGGGACAGGGGATGAACACTGAAGCTTTCTTT. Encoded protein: CASQMTGQGMNTEAFF.

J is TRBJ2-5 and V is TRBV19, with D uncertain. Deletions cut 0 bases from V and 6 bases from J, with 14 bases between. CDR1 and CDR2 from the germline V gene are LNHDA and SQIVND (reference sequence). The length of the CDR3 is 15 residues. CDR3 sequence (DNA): TGTGCCAGTAGTATAGATCGTTGGGCCAGCCAGACCCAGTACTTC. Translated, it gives CASSIDRWASQTQYF.

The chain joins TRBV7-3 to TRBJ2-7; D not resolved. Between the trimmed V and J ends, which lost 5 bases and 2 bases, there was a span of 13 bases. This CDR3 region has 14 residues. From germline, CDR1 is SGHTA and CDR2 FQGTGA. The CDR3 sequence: CASSPGSRAYEQYF. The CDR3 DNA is TGTGCCAGCAGCCCCGGGTCTCGAGCCTACGAGCAGTACTTC.

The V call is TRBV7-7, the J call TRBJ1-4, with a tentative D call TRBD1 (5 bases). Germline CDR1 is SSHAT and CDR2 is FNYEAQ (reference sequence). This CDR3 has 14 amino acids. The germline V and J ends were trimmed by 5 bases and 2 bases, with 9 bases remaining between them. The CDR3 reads CASSQGPTNEKLFF. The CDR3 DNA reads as TGTGCCAGCAGCCAGGGACCGACTAATGAAAAACTGTTTTTT.

The chain's CDR3 is CASSEARAAHTGELFF. The DNA of the CDR3 is TGTGCCAGCAGTGAAGCTAGGGCAGCCCACACCGGGGAGCTGTTTTTT. V usage is TRBV6-1 and J usage is TRBJ2-2; D gene ambiguous. Germline CDR1 and CDR2: MNHNS and SASEGT. The CDR3 is made up of 16 amino acids. Trimming pared 0 bases from V and 3 bases from J, leaving 11 bases between.

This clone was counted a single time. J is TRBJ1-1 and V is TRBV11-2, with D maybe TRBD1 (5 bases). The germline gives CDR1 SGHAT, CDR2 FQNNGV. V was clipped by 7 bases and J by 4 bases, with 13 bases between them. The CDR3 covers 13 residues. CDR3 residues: CASTSGQGTEAFF. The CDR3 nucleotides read TGTGCCAGCACCTCAGGGCAGGGCACTGAAGCTTTCTTT.

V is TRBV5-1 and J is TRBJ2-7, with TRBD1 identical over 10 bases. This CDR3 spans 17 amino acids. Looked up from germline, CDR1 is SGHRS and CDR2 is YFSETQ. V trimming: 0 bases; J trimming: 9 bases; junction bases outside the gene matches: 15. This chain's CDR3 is CASSLEYGETGGSGQYF. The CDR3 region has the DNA TGCGCCAGCAGCTTGGAATATGGGGAGACAGGGGGCTCAGGGCAGTACTTC.

The CDR3 loop reads CASLRGNDQPQHF. CDR3 DNA sequence: TGTGCCAGCCTTAGGGGGAATGATCAGCCCCAGCATTTT. The rearrangement links TRBV6-6 to TRBJ1-5; weak D call: TRBD1 (6 bases). The CDR3 covers 13 residues. The germline V and J ends were trimmed by 8 bases and 5 bases, with 13 bases remaining between them. The germline CDR1 and CDR2 sequences are MNHNY and SVGAGI (reference sequence).

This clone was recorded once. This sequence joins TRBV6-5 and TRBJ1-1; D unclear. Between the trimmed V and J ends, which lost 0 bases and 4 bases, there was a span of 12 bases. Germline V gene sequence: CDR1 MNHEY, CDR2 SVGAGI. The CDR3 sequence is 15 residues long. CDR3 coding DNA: TGTGCCAGCAGTTACTCGTATCCGGGAATCACTGAAGCTTTCTTT. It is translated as CASSYSYPGITEAFF.

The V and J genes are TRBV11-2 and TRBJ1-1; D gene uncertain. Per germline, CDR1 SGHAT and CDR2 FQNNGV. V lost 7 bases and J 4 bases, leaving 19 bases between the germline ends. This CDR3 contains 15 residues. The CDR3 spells CASTMRWASSTEAFF. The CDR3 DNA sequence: TGTGCCAGCACCATGAGGTGGGCCAGTAGCACTGAAGCTTTCTTT. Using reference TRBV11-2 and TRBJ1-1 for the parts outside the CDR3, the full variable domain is EAGVAQSPRYKIIEKRQSVAFWCNPISGHATLYWYQQILGQGPKLLIQFQNNGVVDDSQLPKDRFSAERLKGVDSTLKIQPAKLEDSAVYLCASTMRWASSTEAFFGQGTRLTVV.

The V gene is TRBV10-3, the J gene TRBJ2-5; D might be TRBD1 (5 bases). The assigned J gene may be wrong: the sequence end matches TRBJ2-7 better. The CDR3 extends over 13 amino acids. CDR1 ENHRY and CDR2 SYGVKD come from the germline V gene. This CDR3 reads CAISEVGAYEQYF. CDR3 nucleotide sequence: TGTGCCATCAGTGAGGTTGGGGCTTACGAGCAGTACTTC.

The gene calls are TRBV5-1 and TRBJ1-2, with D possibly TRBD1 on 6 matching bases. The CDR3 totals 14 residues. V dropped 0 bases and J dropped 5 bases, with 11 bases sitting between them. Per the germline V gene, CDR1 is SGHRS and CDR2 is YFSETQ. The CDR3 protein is CASSLVAGAYGYTF. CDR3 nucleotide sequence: TGCGCCAGCAGCTTGGTGGCAGGGGCATATGGCTACACCTTC.

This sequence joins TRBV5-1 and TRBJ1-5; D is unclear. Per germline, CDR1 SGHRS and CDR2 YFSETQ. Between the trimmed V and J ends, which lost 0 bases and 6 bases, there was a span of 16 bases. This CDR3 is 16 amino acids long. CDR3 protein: CASSLVPPDGGQPQHF. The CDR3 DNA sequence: TGCGCCAGCAGCTTGGTACCGCCCGATGGTGGTCAGCCCCAGCATTTT.

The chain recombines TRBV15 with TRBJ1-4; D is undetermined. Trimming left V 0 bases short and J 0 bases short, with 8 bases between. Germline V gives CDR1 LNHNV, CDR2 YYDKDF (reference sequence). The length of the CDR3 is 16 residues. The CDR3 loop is CATSRDEGATNEKLFF. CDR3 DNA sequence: TGTGCCACCAGCAGAGACGAGGGTGCAACTAATGAAAAACTGTTTTTT.

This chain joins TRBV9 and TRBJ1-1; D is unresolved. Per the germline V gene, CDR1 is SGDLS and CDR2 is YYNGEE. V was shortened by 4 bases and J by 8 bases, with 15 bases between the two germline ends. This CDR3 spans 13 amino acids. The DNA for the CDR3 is TGTGCCAGCAGCTTCATTCCGGGATTCGAAGCTTTCTTT. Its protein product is CASSFIPGFEAFF.

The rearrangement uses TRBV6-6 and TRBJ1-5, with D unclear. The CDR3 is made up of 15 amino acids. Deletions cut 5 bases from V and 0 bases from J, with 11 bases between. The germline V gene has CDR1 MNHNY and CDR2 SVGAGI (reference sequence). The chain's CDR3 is CASSLRWNSNQPQHF. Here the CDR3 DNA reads TGTGCCAGCAGTCTCAGGTGGAATAGCAATCAGCCCCAGCATTTT.

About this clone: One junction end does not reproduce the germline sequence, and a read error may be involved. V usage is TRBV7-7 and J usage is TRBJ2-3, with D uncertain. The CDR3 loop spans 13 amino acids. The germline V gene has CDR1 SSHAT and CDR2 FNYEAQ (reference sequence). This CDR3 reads CASSFRARDTQYF. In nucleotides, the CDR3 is TGTGCTAGCAGCTTTAGGGCACGTGATACGCAGTATTTT.

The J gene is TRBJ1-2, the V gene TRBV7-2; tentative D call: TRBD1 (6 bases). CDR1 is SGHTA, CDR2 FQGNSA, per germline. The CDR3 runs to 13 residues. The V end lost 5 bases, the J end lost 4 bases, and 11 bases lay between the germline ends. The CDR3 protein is CASSPAGVYGYTF. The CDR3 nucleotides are TGTGCCAGCAGCCCCGCAGGGGTCTATGGCTACACCTTC.

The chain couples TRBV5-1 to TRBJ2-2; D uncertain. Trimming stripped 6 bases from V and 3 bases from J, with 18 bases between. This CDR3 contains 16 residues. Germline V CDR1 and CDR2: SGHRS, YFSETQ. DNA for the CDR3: TGCGCCAGCACGACCTGGATATCTGAGGACACCGGGGAGCTGTTTTTT. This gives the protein CASTTWISEDTGELFF.

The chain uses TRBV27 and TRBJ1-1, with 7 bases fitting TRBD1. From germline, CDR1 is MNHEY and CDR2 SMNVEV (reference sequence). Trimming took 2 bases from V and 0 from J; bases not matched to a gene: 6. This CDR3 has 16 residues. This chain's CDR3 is CASSLAPGQMNTEAFF. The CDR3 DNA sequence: TGTGCCAGCAGTTTAGCTCCGGGACAGATGAACACTGAAGCTTTCTTT.

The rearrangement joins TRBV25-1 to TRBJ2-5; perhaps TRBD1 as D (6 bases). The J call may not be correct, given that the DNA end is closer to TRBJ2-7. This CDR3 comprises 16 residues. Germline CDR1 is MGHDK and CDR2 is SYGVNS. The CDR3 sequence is CASSTTGHLPPYEQYF. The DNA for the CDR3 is TGTGCCAGCAGTACCACGGGACATCTACCCCCCTACGAGCAGTACTTC.

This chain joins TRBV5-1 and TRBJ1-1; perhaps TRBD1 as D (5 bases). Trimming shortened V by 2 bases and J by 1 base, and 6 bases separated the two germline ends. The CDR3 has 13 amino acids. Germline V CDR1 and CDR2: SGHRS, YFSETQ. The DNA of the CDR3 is TGCGCCAGCAGCTTTGGGGGGAACACTGAAGCTTTCTTT. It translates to CASSFGGNTEAFF.

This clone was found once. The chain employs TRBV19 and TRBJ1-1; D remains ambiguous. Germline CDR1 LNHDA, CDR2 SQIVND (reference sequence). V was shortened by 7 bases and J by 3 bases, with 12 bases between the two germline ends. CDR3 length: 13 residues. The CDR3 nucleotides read TGTGCCAGTAATGGCGACCTGGACACTGAAGCTTTCTTT. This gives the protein CASNGDLDTEAFF.

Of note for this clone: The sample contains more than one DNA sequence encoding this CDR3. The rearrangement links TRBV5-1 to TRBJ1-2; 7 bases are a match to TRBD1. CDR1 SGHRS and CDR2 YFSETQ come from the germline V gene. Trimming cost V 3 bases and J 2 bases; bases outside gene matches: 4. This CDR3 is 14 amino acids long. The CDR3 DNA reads TGCGCCAGCAGCTCTAAACAGGGGAACTATGGCTACACCTTC. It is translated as CASSSKQGNYGYTF.

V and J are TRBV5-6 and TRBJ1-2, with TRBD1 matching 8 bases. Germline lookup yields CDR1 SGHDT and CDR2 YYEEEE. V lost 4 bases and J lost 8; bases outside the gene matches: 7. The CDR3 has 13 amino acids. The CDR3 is CASSGQTGDGYTF. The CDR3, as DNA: TGTGCCAGCAGCGGGCAGACAGGGGACGGCTACACCTTC.

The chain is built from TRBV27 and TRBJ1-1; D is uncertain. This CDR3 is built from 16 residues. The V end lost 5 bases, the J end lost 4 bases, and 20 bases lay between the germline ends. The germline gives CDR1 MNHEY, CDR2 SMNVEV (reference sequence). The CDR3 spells CASSTKVGHRATEAFF. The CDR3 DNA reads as TGTGCCAGCAGTACAAAAGTAGGTCATCGTGCCACTGAAGCTTTCTTT.

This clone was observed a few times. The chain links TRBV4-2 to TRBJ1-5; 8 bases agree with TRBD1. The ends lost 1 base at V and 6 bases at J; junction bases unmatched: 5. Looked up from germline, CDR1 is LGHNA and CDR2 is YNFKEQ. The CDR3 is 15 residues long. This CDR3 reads CASSQGLTGGQPQHF. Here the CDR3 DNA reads TGTGCCAGCAGCCAAGGCCTAACAGGGGGTCAGCCCCAGCATTTT.